The clone carrying this T cell receptor beta chain was recorded a few times. The antigen remains undetermined. This sample was included in a study of post-analysis software for immune sequencing data. Study results and caveats: In patients, TRBV5-6, TRBV5-1 and TRBV20-1 belonged to roughly 5 TRBV segments found more frequently than in controls.

V dropped 3 bases and J dropped 4 bases, with 16 bases sitting between them. In germline, CDR1 is SGHDT, CDR2 YYEEEE. The CDR3 has 15 residues. TCR beta cDNA libraries included unique molecular identifiers. Each CDR3 protein is one row after TCRdb ran MiXCR on the PCR reads. The sample includes hundreds of thousands of distinct CDR3 sequences, around 27% of them seen just once. Sequenced material: blood. This TCR was recovered from a girl aged 5-17 years with multiple sclerosis. The V gene is TRBV5-6, the J gene TRBJ2-5; perhaps TRBD2 as D (5 bases). CDR3 coding DNA: TGTGCCAGCAGCTGGCGGGTAGCGTTGGGAGAGACCCAGTACTTC. Translating it yields CASSWRVALGETQYF.